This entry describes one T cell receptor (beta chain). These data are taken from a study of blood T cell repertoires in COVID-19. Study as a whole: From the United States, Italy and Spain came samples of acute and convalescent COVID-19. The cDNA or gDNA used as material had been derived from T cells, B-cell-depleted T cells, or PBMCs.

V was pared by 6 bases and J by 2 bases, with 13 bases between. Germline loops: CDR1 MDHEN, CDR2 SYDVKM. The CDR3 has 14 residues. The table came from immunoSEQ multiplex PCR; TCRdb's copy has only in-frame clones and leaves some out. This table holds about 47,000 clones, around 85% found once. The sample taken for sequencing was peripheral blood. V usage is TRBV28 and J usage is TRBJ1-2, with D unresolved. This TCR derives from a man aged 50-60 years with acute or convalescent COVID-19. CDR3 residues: CASSRTIQNYGYTF. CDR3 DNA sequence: TGTGCCAGCAGCCGAACAATCCAGAACTATGGCTACACCTTC.